This TCR beta chain was identified in a study of cytomegalovirus exposure and HLA in healthy donors. Study information: The 120 or so validation repertoires matched the 500 to 750 first-cohort repertoires in platform, a later analysis reported.

Study conclusions and caveats: Researchers counted some 150 TCR beta chains as cytomegalovirus-associated. Most TCR sequences were uncommon, yet certain public TCRs appeared in many donors.

Germline CDR1 reads MDHEN; CDR2 reads SYDVKM. The V and J ends lost 2 bases and 0 bases respectively, with 4 bases between them. The CDR3 extends over 13 amino acids. Donors were drawn from the 120-subject validation cohort, separate from the roughly 700-subject first cohort. Only in-frame clones appear in the TCRdb table, and some are missing; sequencing was by immunoSEQ multiplex PCR. The sample has under 400,000 clones; 80% to 90% are singletons. On this clone itself: Its matching antigen is unknown. Different DNA sequences within this sample yield the same CDR3.

The chain has TRBV28 and TRBJ1-1; no firm D call. The sequence was obtained from a woman aged 18-30 years in good health and CMV-seronegative. The specimen was PBMCs. The CDR3: CASSLDLNTEAFF. CDR3 DNA sequence: TGTGCCAGCAGTTTAGACTTGAACACTGAAGCTTTCTTT.